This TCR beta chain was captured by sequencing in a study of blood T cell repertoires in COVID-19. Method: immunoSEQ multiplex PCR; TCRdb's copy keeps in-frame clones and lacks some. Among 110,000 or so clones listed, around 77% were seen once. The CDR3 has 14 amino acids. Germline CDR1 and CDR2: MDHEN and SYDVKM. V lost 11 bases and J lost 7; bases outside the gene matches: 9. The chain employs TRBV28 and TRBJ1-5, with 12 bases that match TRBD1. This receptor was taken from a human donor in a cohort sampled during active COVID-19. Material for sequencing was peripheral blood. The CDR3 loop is CASKGQGAEQPQHF. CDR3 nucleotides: TGTGCCTCAAAGGGACAGGGGGCCGAACAGCCCCAGCATTTT.